This TCR beta chain was identified in a study of blood T cell repertoires in COVID-19. Study-wide background: Samples representing acute and convalescent COVID-19 were sourced from the United States, Italy and Spain. PBMCs, B-cell-depleted T cells, or T cells provided the cDNA or gDNA that made up the material.

The germline CDR1 and CDR2 sequences are MNHEY and SVGAGI. This CDR3 has 11 amino acids. Trimming cost V 11 bases and J 1 base, with 6 bases left between them. Per the original methods: Counts of nucleated cells, estimated from reference gene primer amplification, were obtained. TCRdb's table, derived via immunoSEQ multiplex PCR, lists solely in-frame clones and lacks some. V and J calls and clone size are copied from that table; D and trimming were computed from the DNA. The table records nearly 80,000 clones, roughly 80% of them present only once. Sequencing was performed on peripheral blood. V usage is TRBV6-5 and J usage is TRBJ1-5, with D perhaps TRBD1 (6 bases). The clonotype originates from a woman in her 70s with acute or convalescent COVID-19. CDR3: CAGGSNQPQHF. CDR3 nucleotides: TGTGCCGGGGGCAGCAATCAGCCCCAGCATTTT.